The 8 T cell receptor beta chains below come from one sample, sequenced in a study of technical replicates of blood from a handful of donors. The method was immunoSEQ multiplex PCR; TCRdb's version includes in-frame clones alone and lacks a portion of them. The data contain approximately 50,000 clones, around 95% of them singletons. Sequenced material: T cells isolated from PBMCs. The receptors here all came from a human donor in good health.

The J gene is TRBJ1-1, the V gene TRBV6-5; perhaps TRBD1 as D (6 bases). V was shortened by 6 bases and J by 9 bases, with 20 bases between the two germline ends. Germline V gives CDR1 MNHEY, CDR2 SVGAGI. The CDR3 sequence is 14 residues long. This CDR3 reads CASRPEGGIYQAFF. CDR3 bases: TGTGCCAGCAGGCCTGAAGGGGGAATTTACCAAGCTTTCTTT.

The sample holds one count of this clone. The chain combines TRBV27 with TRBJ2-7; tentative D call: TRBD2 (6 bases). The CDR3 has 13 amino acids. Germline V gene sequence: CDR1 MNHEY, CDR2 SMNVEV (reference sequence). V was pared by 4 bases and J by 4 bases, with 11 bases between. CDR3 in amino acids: CASSSGLLYEQYF. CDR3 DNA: TGTGCCAGCAGTTCAGGACTACTTTACGAGCAGTACTTC.

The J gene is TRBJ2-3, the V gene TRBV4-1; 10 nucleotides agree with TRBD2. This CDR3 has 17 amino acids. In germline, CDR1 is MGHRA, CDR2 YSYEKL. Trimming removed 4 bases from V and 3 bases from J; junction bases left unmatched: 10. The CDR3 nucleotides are TGCGCCAGCAGCCGCCTTTCTAGCGGGAGCTATACAGATACGCAGTATTTT. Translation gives CASSRLSSGSYTDTQYF.

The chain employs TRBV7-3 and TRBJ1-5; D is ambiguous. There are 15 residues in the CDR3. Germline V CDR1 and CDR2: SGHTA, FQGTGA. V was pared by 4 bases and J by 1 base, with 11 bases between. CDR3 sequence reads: CASSSDGSSNQPQHF. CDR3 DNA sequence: TGTGCCAGCAGCTCAGACGGGAGCAGCAATCAGCCCCAGCATTTT. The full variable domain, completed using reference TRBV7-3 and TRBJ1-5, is GAGVSQTPSNKVTEKGKYVELRCDPISGHTALYWYRQSLGQGPEFLIYFQGTGAADDSGLPNDRFFAVRPEGSVSTLKIQRTERGDSAVYLCASSSDGSSNQPQHFGDGTRLSIL.

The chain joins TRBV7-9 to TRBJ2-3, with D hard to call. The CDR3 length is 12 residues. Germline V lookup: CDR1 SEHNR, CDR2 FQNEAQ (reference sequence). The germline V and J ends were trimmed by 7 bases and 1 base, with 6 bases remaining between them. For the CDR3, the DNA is TGTGCCAGCAACAGCCGCACAGATACGCAGTATTTT. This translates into CASNSRTDTQYF.

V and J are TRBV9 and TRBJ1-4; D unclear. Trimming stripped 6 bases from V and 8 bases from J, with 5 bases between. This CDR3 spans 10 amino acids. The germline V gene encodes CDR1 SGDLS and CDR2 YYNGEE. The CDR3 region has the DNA TGTGCCAGCATTAAAGAAAAACTGTTTTTT. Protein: CASIKEKLFF.

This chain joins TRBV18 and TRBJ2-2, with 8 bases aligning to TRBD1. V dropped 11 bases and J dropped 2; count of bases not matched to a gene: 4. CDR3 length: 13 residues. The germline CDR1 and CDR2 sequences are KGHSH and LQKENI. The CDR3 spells CAGQGQNTGELFF. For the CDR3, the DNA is TGTGCCGGACAGGGACAAAACACCGGGGAGCTGTTTTTT.

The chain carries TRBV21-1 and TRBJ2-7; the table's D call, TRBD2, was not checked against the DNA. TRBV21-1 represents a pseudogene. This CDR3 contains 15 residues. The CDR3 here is CASSKETTYSYEQYF. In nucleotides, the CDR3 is TGTGCCAGCAGCAAAGAAACCACCTACTCCTACGAGCAGTACTTC.